What follows is one TCR beta chain and its context. Its antigen is currently unknown. Sequencing was performed with immunoSEQ multiplex PCR; in TCRdb, only in-frame clones are kept and a portion is missing. The data hold some 2.1 million clones, with around 93% observed a single time. This record belongs to a study of shared clonotypes between healthy human individuals. Naive-designated CD8 cells lacked CD45RO, were positively enriched for CCR7, and omitted terminally differentiated effector memory CD45RA+ cells. From germline, CDR1 is MDHEN and CDR2 SYDVKM. The CDR3 has 11 amino acids. V dropped 6 bases and J dropped 5 bases, with 7 bases sitting between them. Study-wide results and caveats: Some clonotypes were shared by all four sorted-subset donors, while others were not shared. The non-shared ones had lower generation probabilities than the shared ones. In this cohort, only blood was sampled, and tissue repertoires likely differ.

This TCR was sampled from a man between 18 and 35 years old in good health. Some clones in this sample may be carry-over from other donors' samples. The sequencing sample was made of naive CD8+ T cells from PBMCs. V usage is TRBV28 and J usage is TRBJ1-1; D might be TRBD1 (6 bases). The CDR3 protein is CASSQGTEAFF. The CDR3 coding sequence is TGTGCCAGCAGCCAGGGGACTGAAGCTTTCTTT.